These 31 T cell receptor beta chains came from one sample sequenced in a study of cytomegalovirus exposure and HLA in healthy donors. Assay used: immunoSEQ multiplex PCR; TCRdb lists only in-frame clones, some missing. The sample comprises over 250,000 clones, 80% to 90% of which are singletons, and roughly 1% rests with the top ten. Sequencing was performed on PBMCs. Source of these receptors: a woman in her late teens or twenties in good health and CMV-seronegative.

The genes are TRBV30 and TRBJ2-1; D not resolved. The germline V and J ends were trimmed by 0 bases and 10 bases, with 16 bases remaining between them. The CDR3 sequence is 14 residues long. CDR1 is GTSNPN and CDR2 is SVGIG in the germline V gene (reference sequence). This chain's CDR3 is CAWSVMRGTSEQFF. The DNA of the CDR3 is TGTGCCTGGAGTGTAATGAGAGGAACATCGGAGCAGTTCTTC.

The gene calls are TRBV6-5 and TRBJ2-5, with 7 bases that match TRBD1. V dropped 0 bases and J dropped 4; count of bases not matched to a gene: 5. The CDR3 consists of 15 residues. CDR1 and CDR2 from the germline V gene are MNHEY and SVGAGI. The CDR3 reads CASSYSMAGGETQYF. CDR3 in DNA: TGTGCCAGCAGTTACTCGATGGCAGGGGGAGAGACCCAGTACTTC.

The chain recombines TRBV10-3 with TRBJ1-5; TRBD1 might be the D (6 bases). This CDR3 region has 14 residues. V was cut by 2 bases and J by 3 bases, with 8 bases left in between. Germline assignment: CDR1 ENHRY and CDR2 SYGVKD. This CDR3 is CAISEGQTNQPQHF. CDR3 DNA sequence: TGTGCCATCAGTGAGGGACAGACCAATCAGCCCCAGCATTTT.

CDR3 in DNA: TGTGCTAGTGCCCCCCCAGGGGGCATCAACTACGAGCAGTACTTC. Protein sequence: CASAPPGGINYEQYF. The rearrangement uses TRBV12-5 and TRBJ2-7; TRBD1 aligns across 8 bases. Germline lookup yields CDR1 LGHNT and CDR2 FRNRAP. The trim removed 7 bases at V and 3 bases at J, leaving 11 bases unmatched. This CDR3 has 15 amino acids.

The V call is TRBV6-5, the J call TRBJ2-5; TRBD2 matches at 7 bases. The CDR3 covers 15 residues. The V gene end was trimmed by 0 bases and the J gene end by 2 bases; junction bases not matched to a gene: 3. Germline V CDR1 and CDR2: MNHEY, SVGAGI. CDR3 protein: CASSYSGEGQETQYF. The CDR3 region has the DNA TGTGCCAGCAGTTACTCGGGGGAGGGTCAAGAGACCCAGTACTTC.

The chain combines TRBV7-9 with TRBJ2-7; the match to TRBD1 covers 7 bases. The CDR3 loop spans 15 amino acids. V lost 4 bases, J lost 0 bases, and 6 bases stayed unmatched. From germline, CDR1 is SEHNR and CDR2 FQNEAQ (reference sequence). CDR3 protein: CASSSSGTVSYEQYF. The CDR3 DNA sequence: TGTGCCAGCAGCTCTTCCGGGACAGTCTCCTACGAGCAGTACTTC.

This rearrangement joins TRBV5-1 to TRBJ2-1, with 8 positions matching TRBD1. Germline V CDR1 and CDR2: SGHRS, YFSETQ. This CDR3 has 15 amino acids. V shed 5 bases, J shed 3 bases, and the junction held 7 bases outside the gene matches. The CDR3 region has the DNA TGCGCCAGCAGGACAGGGGAATCCATCTACAATGAGCAGTTCTTC. Translating gives CASRTGESIYNEQFF.

The chain employs TRBV9 and TRBJ2-3, with D perhaps matching TRBD2 (5 bases). This CDR3 is built from 16 residues. Germline-derived CDR1 and CDR2 are SGDLS and YYNGEE. Trimming left V 3 bases short and J 3 bases short, with 17 bases between. This chain's CDR3 is CASSAGVGLGTDTQYF. The CDR3 region has the DNA TGTGCCAGCAGCGCCGGGGTCGGGTTGGGTACAGATACGCAGTATTTT.

The rearrangement joins TRBV18 to TRBJ1-2; D is unresolved. CDR1 is KGHSH, CDR2 LQKENI, per germline. This CDR3 has 13 residues. The V end lost 2 bases, the J end lost 4 bases, and 8 bases lay between the germline ends. CDR3 nucleotide sequence: TGTGCCAGCTCACCAAAAGACTTCTATGGCTACACCTTC. Encoded protein: CASSPKDFYGYTF. The full variable domain, rest sourced from reference TRBV18 and TRBJ1-2, is NAGVMQNPRHLVRRRGQEARLRCSPMKGHSHVYWYRQLPEEGLKFMVYLQKENIIDESGMPKERFSAEFPKEGPSILRIQQVVRGDSAAYFCASSPKDFYGYTFGSGTRLTVV.

The J gene is TRBJ2-5, the V gene TRBV27, with D possibly matching TRBD2 (5 bases). Germline V CDR1 and CDR2: MNHEY, SMNVEV (reference sequence). V was cut by 4 bases and J by 1 base, with 10 bases left in between. The CDR3 totals 14 residues. Here the CDR3 reads CASSSQRFQETQYF. As DNA, the CDR3 is TGTGCCAGCAGTTCTCAGCGGTTCCAAGAGACCCAGTACTTC.

CDR3 protein: CASSLIRQGVTNEKLFF. DNA for the CDR3: TGTGCCAGCAGTTTAATTAGACAGGGGGTAACTAATGAAAAACTGTTTTTT. This chain joins TRBV28 and TRBJ1-4; 9 nucleotides line up with TRBD1. Trimming took 2 bases from V and 1 from J; bases not matched to a gene: 5. The CDR3 extends over 17 amino acids. Germline V gene data show CDR1 as MDHEN and CDR2 as SYDVKM.

The CDR3 DNA reads as TGCAGCGTTATACCTCACAGGGGTGCTAATGAAAAACTGTTTTTT. Protein product: CSVIPHRGANEKLFF. This rearrangement joins TRBV29-1 to TRBJ1-4; TRBD1 matches 7 bases. This CDR3 spans 15 amino acids. V lost 5 bases, J lost 3 bases, and 9 bases stayed unmatched. CDR1 SQVTM and CDR2 ANQGSEA come from the germline V gene. Full variable domain (remainder filled in from reference TRBV29-1 and TRBJ1-4): SAVISQKPSRDICQRGTSLTIQCQVDSQVTMMFWYRQQPGQSLTLIATANQGSEATYESGFVIDKFPISRPNLTFSTLTVSNMSPEDSSIYLCSVIPHRGANEKLFFGSGTQLSVL.

The V call is TRBV7-2, the J call TRBJ1-3; 7 bases match TRBD1. Trimming cost V 5 bases and J 4 bases; bases outside gene matches: 8. The CDR3 is made up of 15 amino acids. Germline V CDR1 and CDR2: SGHTA, FQGNSA. The CDR3 is CASSVQGGAGNTIYF. The DNA for the CDR3 is TGTGCCAGCAGCGTCCAGGGGGGAGCGGGAAACACCATATATTTT.

This clone has only one observation. In nucleotides, the CDR3 is TGTGCCAGCAGCTCGCCCATAACAGGGTTAGCCTACAATGAGCAGTTCTTC. Encoded protein: CASSSPITGLAYNEQFF. The chain has TRBV5-6 and TRBJ2-1; TRBD1 is a possible D gene (6 bases). The CDR3 totals 17 residues. Germline assignment: CDR1 SGHDT and CDR2 YYEEEE. V was clipped by 3 bases and J by 2 bases, with 18 bases between them. The entire variable domain, with the rest obtained from reference TRBV5-6 and TRBJ2-1, is as follows: DAGVTQSPTHLIKTRGQQVTLRCSPKSGHDTVSWYQQALGQGPQFIFQYYEEEERQRGNFPDRFSGHQFPNYSSELNVNALLLGDSALYLCASSSPITGLAYNEQFFGPGTRLTVL.

The rearrangement joins TRBV7-2 to TRBJ2-5; D unresolved. The CDR3 has 14 residues. CDR1 and CDR2 (germline): SGHTA, FQGNSA. The germline V and J ends were trimmed by 0 bases and 2 bases, with 7 bases remaining between them. This CDR3 reads CASSLAIQQETQYF. The DNA of the CDR3 is TGTGCCAGCAGCTTAGCGATTCAGCAAGAGACCCAGTACTTC.

V usage is TRBV19 and J usage is TRBJ2-1; 12 bases map to TRBD2. The junction had 2 bases not matched to a gene; V was cut back by 4 bases and J by 4 bases. The CDR3 has 15 residues. Germline lookup yields CDR1 LNHDA and CDR2 SQIVND (reference sequence). As DNA, the CDR3 is TGTGCCAGTAGTAACCTAGCGGGAGGGTACAATGAGCAGTTCTTC. This codes for CASSNLAGGYNEQFF.

The chain combines TRBV6-5 with TRBJ2-7, with unresolved D. CDR3 length: 14 residues. V lost 5 bases and J 3 bases, leaving 14 bases between the germline ends. The germline CDR1 and CDR2 sequences are MNHEY and SVGAGI. In nucleotides, the CDR3 is TGTGCCAGCAGTCAGGCTGAAGACGGCTACGAGCAGTACTTC. Its protein is CASSQAEDGYEQYF.

This clone appeared once. J is TRBJ1-2 and V is TRBV5-4; TRBD1 might be the D (6 bases). The ends were cut back, 5 bases at V and 5 bases at J, with 22 bases in the middle. The CDR3 has 16 amino acids. Germline V CDR1 and CDR2: SGHNT, YYREEE (reference sequence). CDR3 loop: CASRRWGGAERYGYTF. As DNA, the CDR3 is TGTGCCAGCAGGCGCTGGGGGGGCGCGGAGCGGTATGGCTACACCTTC.

This sequence joins TRBV4-3 and TRBJ2-1, with D perhaps matching TRBD2 (5 bases). Germline lookup yields CDR1 LGHNA and CDR2 YSLEER. The CDR3 loop spans 17 amino acids. Deletions cut 1 base from V and 0 bases from J, with 13 bases between. The CDR3 nucleotides read TGCGCCAGCAGCCAAGGGCGACCGGGAAGCTCCTACAATGAGCAGTTCTTC. Protein sequence: CASSQGRPGSSYNEQFF.

Ten or more counts support this clone. This sequence joins TRBV19 and TRBJ2-3; possibly TRBD2 for D (6 bases). The V gene lost 7 bases and the J gene lost 3 bases, with 17 bases spanning the gap. CDR1 LNHDA and CDR2 SQIVND come from the germline V gene (reference sequence). The CDR3 runs 15 residues. The chain's CDR3 is CASMGARRATDTQYF. The CDR3 DNA follows: TGTGCCAGTATGGGAGCTAGGAGGGCAACAGATACGCAGTATTTT.

In its sample, this clone was seen once. This chain uses TRBV2 with TRBJ2-3; 8 bases are a match to TRBD1. Germline assignment: CDR1 SNHLY and CDR2 FYNNEI. The CDR3 contains 15 residues. Losses at the gene ends were 7 bases for V and 7 bases for J; bases not matched to a gene: 13. CDR3 coding DNA: TGTGCCAGCAACGGGGCAGGGGGCCGAAAAAATACGCAGTATTTT. It codes for CASNGAGGRKNTQYF.

The chain carries TRBV6-6 and TRBJ2-1, with 7 bases identical to TRBD2. The CDR3 runs 16 residues. Losses at the gene ends were 7 bases for V and 10 bases for J; bases not matched to a gene: 19. CDR1 and CDR2 (germline): MNHNY, SVGAGI (reference sequence). The CDR3 DNA reads as TGTGCCAGCACTCGCTCACCGGGACTCCGAGCGGGGGAGCAGTTCTTC. It codes for CASTRSPGLRAGEQFF.

This clone was counted only a few times. This chain links TRBV7-8 with TRBJ2-1, with D perhaps matching TRBD2 (6 bases). This CDR3 region has 12 residues. From germline, CDR1 is SGHVS and CDR2 FQNEAQ. The ends were cut back, 5 bases at V and 12 bases at J, with 14 bases in the middle. The CDR3 spells CASSLEGVLQFF. The CDR3 DNA sequence: TGTGCCAGCAGCCTGGAGGGTGTATTGCAGTTCTTC.

The chain combines TRBV19 with TRBJ1-6, with 8 bases fitting TRBD1. J gave up 8 bases and V 7 bases, and 7 bases lay outside the gene matches. The CDR3 loop spans 14 amino acids. The germline gives CDR1 LNHDA, CDR2 SQIVND (reference sequence). The DNA for the CDR3 is TGTGCCAGTACCCCAGACAGGGGATATTCACCCCTCCACTTT. This codes for CASTPDRGYSPLHF.

V usage is TRBV29-1 and J usage is TRBJ2-1, with TRBD2 identical over 11 bases. J gave up 7 bases and V 5 bases, and 13 bases lay outside the gene matches. CDR1 and CDR2 (germline): SQVTM, ANQGSEA. The CDR3 length is 16 residues. CDR3 residues: CSVTVTSGSMWNEQFF. For the CDR3, the DNA is TGCAGCGTTACCGTTACTAGCGGGAGTATGTGGAATGAGCAGTTCTTC.

This clone was seen only once. In DNA, the CDR3 is TGCGCCAGCAGCTATCAGGGCTATGAGCAGTTCTTC. It yields the protein CASSYQGYEQFF. The chain is built from TRBV5-1 and TRBJ2-1; tentatively, D is TRBD1 (5 bases). The germline V gene encodes CDR1 SGHRS and CDR2 YFSETQ. CDR3 length equals 12 residues. The ends were cut back, 3 bases at V and 8 bases at J, with 9 bases in the middle.

The V and J genes are TRBV11-2 and TRBJ2-5; tentatively, D is TRBD2 (5 bases). The CDR3 is 16 amino acids. Germline V gene lookup returns CDR1 SGHAT and CDR2 FQNNGV. Trimming stripped 5 bases from V and 5 bases from J, with 21 bases between. The CDR3 sequence is CASSAVLTGSRETQYF. CDR3 in DNA: TGTGCCAGCAGCGCGGTCCTTACGGGGTCCCGGGAGACCCAGTACTTC.

This rearrangement joins TRBV10-3 to TRBJ1-2, with D unclear. Germline CDR1 ENHRY, CDR2 SYGVKD. Trimming pared 6 bases from V and 0 bases from J, leaving 11 bases between. This CDR3 comprises 14 residues. CDR3 DNA: TGTGCCATCAGAGGTTCCCTAGCTAACTATGGCTACACCTTC. Its protein is CAIRGSLANYGYTF.

The chain recombines TRBV27 with TRBJ1-2; perhaps TRBD1 as D (6 bases). Germline CDR1 MNHEY, CDR2 SMNVEV (reference sequence). The CDR3 spans 15 residues. V dropped 5 bases and J dropped 2 bases, with 15 bases sitting between them. Here the CDR3 reads CASSPYRAGNYGYTF. CDR3 nucleotide sequence: TGTGCCAGCAGTCCGTACAGGGCTGGAAACTATGGCTACACCTTC.

This chain connects TRBV7-9 to TRBJ1-5; D might be TRBD1 (6 bases). Per the germline V gene, CDR1 is SEHNR and CDR2 is FQNEAQ (reference sequence). This CDR3 has 16 amino acids. V was cut by 4 bases and J by 5 bases, with 18 bases left in between. The CDR3 sequence: CASSSAQDRGHQPQHF. CDR3 nucleotides: TGTGCCAGCAGCTCAGCTCAGGACAGAGGGCATCAGCCCCAGCATTTT.

A few counts support this clone. The J gene is TRBJ2-7, the V gene TRBV11-3; D unclear. The CDR3 has 13 amino acids. V lost 5 bases and J 3 bases, leaving 11 bases between the germline ends. CDR1 is SGHNT and CDR2 is YENEEA in the germline V gene. The CDR3 protein is CASSQWAGYEQYF. CDR3 DNA: TGTGCCAGCAGCCAATGGGCAGGCTACGAGCAGTACTTC.